This T cell receptor beta chain was captured by sequencing in a study of persistence of HIV-infected CD4 T cells. Findings and caveats of the study: Antigen-responding cells were enriched for degenerate expanded CDR3beta sequences.

About this clone itself: The antigen is not known.

Cells were stimulated nonspecifically with anti-CD3/anti-CD28 magnetic beads. Sorting selected CD4+ T cells upregulating both CD40 ligand and CD69. Donors had CD4+ T cell counts above 400 cells/uL and were CMV-seropositive. PBMCs were depleted of CD8+ T cells before stimulation. The CDR3 is made up of 12 amino acids. After removal of 6 bases from V and 6 bases from J, the junction contained 4 bases not matched to a gene. The libraries were made with immunoSEQ version 4 in survey mode. Genomic DNA was diluted to 10 ng/uL, up to roughly 1 ug per sample. Profiled with immunoSEQ multiplex PCR; TCRdb holds only in-frame clones, not every one. The sample yields tens of thousands of clones, about nine tenths seen once.

The V gene is TRBV12-3 or TRBV12-4, the J gene TRBJ1-1; 7 positions match TRBD1. This TCR derives from an adult man with HIV who was CMV-seropositive. Sequencing used CD4+ T cells sorted from PBMCs after approximately 20-hour stimulation, obtained from a patient who received antiretroviral therapy. The chain's CDR3 is CASRPQGAEAFF. DNA of the CDR3: TGTGCCAGCAGACCCCAGGGGGCTGAAGCTTTCTTT.